The 32 T cell receptor beta chains in this list originate from one sample, sequenced in a study of CD8+CD57+ T cells in acquired aplastic anemia. By flow cytometry, patients selected for sequencing had shown an expansion of CD8+CD57+ cells. Genomic DNA served as template for TCR beta VDJ and CDR3 profiling. In TCRdb, the reads were re-called with MiXCR into one record per CDR3 protein. Among about 40,000 distinct CDR3 sequences listed, under 80% were seen once. The sample consisted of sorted CD4+, CD8+, or CD8+CD57+ T cells (not recorded which) from PBMCs. These receptor sequences come from a human donor with aplastic anemia.

The CDR3 sequence: CASSYDGGVFETQYF. CDR3 bases: TGTGCCAGCAGTTACGACGGAGGAGTTTTCGAGACCCAGTACTTC. The chain has TRBV6-5 and TRBJ2-5, with D tentatively TRBD2 (5 bases). Germline V gene lookup returns CDR1 MNHEY and CDR2 SVGAGI. The CDR3 runs to 15 residues. V was cut by 2 bases and J by 5 bases, with 15 bases left in between.

The rearrangement joins TRBV10-3 to TRBJ2-7, with D unresolved. Germline V gene data show CDR1 as ENHRY and CDR2 as SYGVKD. The ends were cut back, 4 bases at V and 0 bases at J, with 10 bases in the middle. This CDR3 is built from 14 residues. The CDR3 region is CAISVGQSSYEQYF. The CDR3 DNA reads as TGTGCCATCAGTGTCGGGCAGAGCTCCTACGAGCAGTACTTC.

The chain links TRBV7-6 to TRBJ2-7, with D perhaps given as TRBD1 or TRBD2 (5 bases each). This CDR3 comprises 14 residues. Germline values: CDR1 SGHVS, CDR2 FNYEAQ. Between the trimmed V and J ends, which lost 5 bases and 1 base, there was a span of 12 bases. The CDR3: CASSPSGRSYEQYF. The CDR3 DNA reads as TGTGCCAGCAGCCCCTCGGGGCGGTCCTACGAGCAGTACTTC.

The CDR3 nucleotides read TGTTTCATCAGTGAGTCGACAGGGCTGGAAGGCTACACCTTC. It encodes CFISESTGLEGYTF. This chain links TRBV10-3 with TRBJ1-2; 7 bases map to TRBD1. CDR1 and CDR2 (germline): ENHRY, SYGVKD. The CDR3 spans 14 residues.

This clonotype came up once. The chain couples TRBV15 to TRBJ2-2; maybe TRBD2 (6 bases). Trimming removed 7 bases from V and 4 bases from J, with 16 bases in between. The CDR3 covers 15 residues. Germline V lookup: CDR1 LNHNV, CDR2 YYDKDF (reference sequence). This CDR3 reads CATKPRGTLTGELFF. CDR3 DNA: TGTGCCACCAAACCCCGGGGGACCCTCACCGGGGAGCTGTTTTTT.

The chain employs TRBV10-3 and TRBJ2-7; 8 positions agree with TRBD2. This CDR3 has 12 amino acids. V lost 7 bases and J lost 4; bases outside the gene matches: 3. CDR1 ENHRY and CDR2 SYGVKD come from the germline V gene. CDR3 nucleotide sequence: TGTGCCATCAAAGCGGGGGAGTACGAGCAGTACTTC. Its translation is CAIKAGEYEQYF.

The rearrangement uses TRBV5-5 and TRBJ1-2, with 8 bases fitting TRBD1. The CDR3 consists of 13 residues. From germline, CDR1 is SGHKS and CDR2 YYEKEE (reference sequence). V shed 4 bases, J shed 3 bases, and the junction held 2 bases outside the gene matches. CDR3 sequence (DNA): TGTGCCAGCAGCCAGACAGGGGACTATGGCTACACCTTC. This sequence encodes CASSQTGDYGYTF.

This chain uses TRBV19 with TRBJ2-7; 11 nucleotides match TRBD1. CDR3 length: 15 residues. The V gene's germline CDR1 is LNHDA and CDR2 SQIVND (reference sequence). The ends lost 4 bases at V and 4 bases at J; junction bases unmatched: 6. This CDR3 reads CASSTGQGASYEQYF. The CDR3, as DNA: TGTGCCAGTAGTACCGGACAGGGGGCCTCTTACGAGCAGTACTTC. Based on the CDR3 plus reference TRBV19 and TRBJ2-7, the full variable domain is DGGITQSPKYLFRKEGQNVTLSCEQNLNHDAMYWYRQDPGQGLRLIYYSQIVNDFQKGDIAEGYSVSREKKESFPLTVTSAQKNPTAFYLCASSTGQGASYEQYFGPGTRLTVT.

This chain uses TRBV15 with TRBJ2-7; tentative D call: TRBD1 (6 bases). Deletions cut 2 bases from V and 2 bases from J, with 16 bases between. The germline V gene encodes CDR1 LNHNV and CDR2 YYDKDF (reference sequence). CDR3 length: 16 amino acids. The CDR3 sequence: CATSRLPGTKAYEQYF. For the CDR3, the DNA is TGTGCCACCAGCAGACTTCCGGGGACAAAAGCCTACGAGCAGTACTTC. Full variable domain (rest looked up from reference TRBV15 and TRBJ2-7): DAMVIQNPRYQVTQFGKPVTLSCSQTLNHNVMYWYQQKSSQAPKLLFHYYDKDFNNEADTPDNFQSRRPNTSFCFLDIRSPGLGDTAMYLCATSRLPGTKAYEQYFGPGTRLTVT.

In this sample, this clonotype turned up once. The V and J genes are TRBV25-1 and TRBJ2-7; no definite D call. CDR1 is MGHDK, CDR2 SYGVNS, per germline. V dropped 7 bases and J dropped 3 bases, with 10 bases sitting between them. This CDR3 is built from 12 residues. CDR3: CASMGESYEQYF. The CDR3, as DNA: TGTGCCAGCATGGGTGAGAGCTACGAGCAGTACTTC.

The chain carries TRBV19 and TRBJ1-1, with D tentatively TRBD1 (5 bases). The CDR3 length is 13 residues. CDR1 is LNHDA and CDR2 is SQIVND in the germline V gene (reference sequence). Deletions cut 5 bases from V and 5 bases from J, with 12 bases between. The CDR3 spells CASSVPGRTEAFF. CDR3 DNA sequence: TGTGCCAGTAGTGTGCCAGGGAGAACTGAAGCTTTCTTT. The entire variable domain, with the rest obtained from reference TRBV19 and TRBJ1-1, is as follows: DGGITQSPKYLFRKEGQNVTLSCEQNLNHDAMYWYRQDPGQGLRLIYYSQIVNDFQKGDIAEGYSVSREKKESFPLTVTSAQKNPTAFYLCASSVPGRTEAFFGQGTRLTVV.

This chain connects TRBV10-3 to TRBJ2-5, with 9 bases that match TRBD1. CDR3 length: 13 residues. Losses at the gene ends were 7 bases for V and 5 bases for J; bases not matched to a gene: 5. From germline, CDR1 is ENHRY and CDR2 SYGVKD. CDR3 DNA: TGTGCCATCAACCGGGACAGGGCGGAGACCCAGTACTTC. Amino acid sequence: CAINRDRAETQYF.

This clonotype showed up just a few times. This chain links TRBV13 with TRBJ2-2; no reliable D call. The CDR3 has 16 amino acids. Germline V gene data show CDR1 as PRHDT and CDR2 as FYEKMQ (reference sequence). The V end was cut by 5 bases, the J end by 3 bases, with 16 bases between. The CDR3 coding sequence is TGTGCCAGCAGCCCCCTCAGTCGTTCGGACACCGGGGAGCTGTTTTTT. Residues: CASSPLSRSDTGELFF.

This clonotype was detected a few times. This rearrangement joins TRBV29-1 to TRBJ2-1; 11 positions agree with TRBD1. V was pared by 6 bases and J by 6 bases, with 4 bases of the junction left unmatched. The germline V gene encodes CDR1 SQVTM and CDR2 ANQGSEA. The CDR3 covers 13 residues. Here the CDR3 DNA reads TGCAGCGTCGGACAGGGGGCCGGCAATGAGCAGTTCTTC. Protein product: CSVGQGAGNEQFF.

The chain joins TRBV7-9 to TRBJ2-3, with no clear D. The V end lost 4 bases, the J end lost 4 bases, and 6 bases lay between the germline ends. Germline V gives CDR1 SEHNR, CDR2 FQNEAQ (reference sequence). This CDR3 is 12 amino acids long. CDR3 loop: CASSSSSDTQYF. The CDR3 DNA reads as TGTGCCAGCAGCTCCAGTTCAGATACGCAGTATTTT.

The V and J genes are TRBV7-9 and TRBJ2-1, with D possibly TRBD1 on 6 matching bases. The V end was cut by 8 bases, the J end by 7 bases, with 15 bases between. Looked up from germline, CDR1 is SEHNR and CDR2 is FQNEAQ (reference sequence). The CDR3 runs 13 residues. The CDR3 is CASLEAGANEQFF. DNA of the CDR3: TGTGCCAGCTTGGAGGCAGGGGCGAATGAGCAGTTCTTC.

The rearrangement uses TRBV29-1 and TRBJ2-5, with 8 bases lining up with TRBD2. CDR3 length: 14 amino acids. The V and J ends lost 4 bases and 5 bases, in that order; junction bases with no gene match: 9. CDR1 SQVTM and CDR2 ANQGSEA come from the germline V gene. The CDR3 DNA follows: TGCAGCGTTGTATTGCGGGGGGCGGGGGAGACCCAGTACTTC. Translated: CSVVLRGAGETQYF.

This clonotype showed up many times. V usage is TRBV5-1 and J usage is TRBJ1-1; no clear D. The CDR3 is 14 amino acids. V lost 0 bases and J lost 3, with 9 bases in between. From germline, CDR1 is SGHRS and CDR2 YFSETQ. The CDR3 is CASSLDRGDTEAFF. CDR3 nucleotides: TGCGCCAGCAGCTTGGATCGCGGGGACACTGAAGCTTTCTTT.

This chain links TRBV10-3 with TRBJ1-2, with D possibly TRBD1 on 6 matching bases. Trimming took 0 bases from V and 6 from J, leaving 11 bases between them. The CDR3 runs 14 residues. Per germline, CDR1 ENHRY and CDR2 SYGVKD. The CDR3, as DNA: TGTGCCATCAGTGAGTCGGTGGCAGGGGATGGCTACACCTTC. Protein: CAISESVAGDGYTF.

The J gene is TRBJ1-2, the V gene TRBV29-1, with D maybe TRBD1 (6 bases). V was shortened by 4 bases and J by 3 bases, with 9 bases between the two germline ends. The V gene's germline CDR1 is SQVTM and CDR2 ANQGSEA. The CDR3 has 12 amino acids. The CDR3 sequence is CSVGEGDYGYTF. The CDR3 nucleotides are TGCAGCGTTGGAGAGGGGGACTATGGCTACACCTTC.

This chain links TRBV10-3 with TRBJ2-3; D might be TRBD1 (8 bases). V lost 6 bases to trimming and J lost 14 bases, with 18 bases between them. The CDR3 totals 12 residues. CDR1 is ENHRY, CDR2 SYGVKD, per germline. For the CDR3, the DNA is TGTGCCATCAGCCCACAGGGGGGGAATGTGTATTTT. Translation gives CAISPQGGNVYF.

The rearrangement uses TRBV7-2 and TRBJ2-3; no definite D call. The CDR3 spans 13 residues. Germline V gene lookup returns CDR1 SGHTA and CDR2 FQGNSA. Trimming cost V 1 base and J 6 bases, with 8 bases left between them. The CDR3 reads CASSLDLLDTQYF. In nucleotides, the CDR3 is TGTGCCAGCAGCTTAGACCTATTGGATACGCAGTATTTT. Full variable domain (missing parts from reference TRBV7-2 and TRBJ2-3): GAGVSQSPSNKVTEKGKDVELRCDPISGHTALYWYRQSLGQGLEFLIYFQGNSAPDKSGLPSDRFSAERTGGSVSTLTIQRTQQEDSAVYLCASSLDLLDTQYFGPGTRLTVL.

The chain recombines TRBV15 with TRBJ2-7; D unresolved. The V end was cut by 0 bases, the J end by 3 bases, with 12 bases between. CDR3 size: 15 residues. Germline V CDR1 and CDR2: LNHNV, YYDKDF (reference sequence). CDR3 DNA: TGTGCCACCAGCAGAGATCCTGGCGAGGTCTACGAGCAGTACTTC. It yields the protein CATSRDPGEVYEQYF. The entire variable domain, with the rest obtained from reference TRBV15 and TRBJ2-7, is as follows: DAMVIQNPRYQVTQFGKPVTLSCSQTLNHNVMYWYQQKSSQAPKLLFHYYDKDFNNEADTPDNFQSRRPNTSFCFLDIRSPGLGDTAMYLCATSRDPGEVYEQYFGPGTRLTVT.

The chain is built from TRBV10-3 and TRBJ1-6, with 9 nucleotides matching TRBD1. The CDR3 spans 14 residues. Trimming removed 5 bases from V and 10 bases from J; junction bases left unmatched: 6. Germline V gene lookup returns CDR1 ENHRY and CDR2 SYGVKD. CDR3 in amino acids: CAISKSDRGSPLHF. The CDR3 DNA reads as TGTGCCATCAGTAAATCAGACAGGGGGTCACCCCTCCACTTT.

This sequence joins TRBV15 and TRBJ1-1; no definite D call. The CDR3 loop spans 15 amino acids. Germline CDR1 is LNHNV and CDR2 is YYDKDF (reference sequence). V gave up 1 base and J gave up 4 bases, with 13 bases separating them. The DNA for the CDR3 is TGTGCCACCAGCAGAGGTCGATCGTCGGGCACTGAAGCTTTCTTT. The encoded protein is CATSRGRSSGTEAFF.

This sequence joins TRBV2 and TRBJ2-1; D uncertain. CDR1 and CDR2 from the germline V gene are SNHLY and FYNNEI. V was cut by 7 bases and J by 7 bases, with 5 bases left in between. CDR3 length: 10 amino acids. The CDR3 DNA is TGTGCCAGCATGGGAAATGAGCAGTTCTTC. The encoded protein is CASMGNEQFF.

The V and J genes are TRBV10-3 and TRBJ2-2; the D is unclear. V lost 4 bases and J 0 bases, leaving 0 bases between the germline ends. The CDR3 runs 12 residues. Germline-derived CDR1 and CDR2 are ENHRY and SYGVKD. CDR3 region: CAISANTGELFF. The CDR3 DNA sequence: TGTGCCATCAGTGCGAACACCGGGGAGCTGTTTTTT.

This clonotype occurred many times. A read error is possible here, since a much larger clone lies one base away. The chain employs TRBV7-3 and TRBJ2-7; 10 bases are shared with TRBD1. Germline CDR1 is SGHTA and CDR2 is FQGTGA. CDR3 size: 15 residues. Trimming cost V 4 bases and J 1 base; bases outside gene matches: 4. As DNA, the CDR3 is TGTGCCAGCAGCTCGACAGGGGGCGTTTCCTACGAGCAGTACTTC. Its protein is CASSSTGGVSYEQYF.

This clonotype was observed a handful of times. V is TRBV3-1 and J is TRBJ2-5; perhaps TRBD2 as D (7 bases). The V end was cut by 0 bases, the J end by 5 bases, with 16 bases between. Germline CDR1 is LGHDT and CDR2 is YNNKEL (reference sequence). The CDR3 length is 16 residues. The DNA for the CDR3 is TGTGCCAGCAGCCAAGATGTAGGGGGGGCCGTGGAGACCCAGTACTTC. It translates to CASSQDVGGAVETQYF.

V and J are TRBV7-3 and TRBJ2-7; D may be TRBD2 (6 bases). Germline CDR1 is SGHTA and CDR2 is FQGTGA. Trimming removed 5 bases at V and 7 bases at J, with 18 bases between. The length of the CDR3 is 14 residues. The CDR3 spells CASSHRGTGTEQYV. The CDR3 DNA follows: TGTGCCAGCAGCCACCGGGGGACTGGGACGGAGCAGTACGTC.

The rearrangement uses TRBV10-2 and TRBJ2-7; possible D gene TRBD1, 6 bases. The CDR3 has 12 residues. Germline V gene sequence: CDR1 WSHSY, CDR2 SAAADI. Trimming removed 6 bases from V and 2 bases from J, with 8 bases in between. The CDR3 DNA reads TGCGCCAGCAGACAGGGACCCTACGAGCAGTACTTC. It translates to CASRQGPYEQYF.

This chain joins TRBV6-5 and TRBJ2-1; 7 nucleotides line up with TRBD1. The germline gives CDR1 MNHEY, CDR2 SVGAGI. The CDR3 length is 15 residues. With 2 bases clipped from V and 5 bases from J, the junction kept 6 bases outside the gene matches. CDR3 sequence: CASSYAGTENNEQFF. The CDR3 DNA reads as TGTGCCAGCAGTTACGCCGGGACAGAAAACAATGAGCAGTTCTTC.